This passage covers 22 T cell receptor beta chains from one sample sequenced in a study of T cells in Graves' hyperthyroidism and ophthalmopathy. Amplification of TCR beta CDR3 regions was performed using RNA transcripts as template. TCR CDR3 underwent first-round RT-PCR with the HTBI primer set. TCRdb reanalysed the multiplex PCR reads using MiXCR and keeps one entry per CDR3 protein. Altogether more than 550,000 distinct CDR3 sequences are present, 17% being singletons, with the ten largest covering roughly a sixth. Sequencing was done on a sample of blood. These receptors originate from a man aged 45-65 years with Graves' hyperthyroidism.

This clonotype has ten or more counts. The chain is built from TRBV15 and TRBJ2-7, with D perhaps matching TRBD2 (5 bases). In germline, CDR1 is LNHNV, CDR2 YYDKDF (reference sequence). Trimming stripped 8 bases from V and 3 bases from J, with 17 bases between. The CDR3 is 14 residues long. CDR3 coding DNA: TGTGCCACCTCCGAGCGGAGGTCGATCTACGAGCAGTACTTC. It translates to CATSERRSIYEQYF. The variable domain in full, completed from reference TRBV15 and TRBJ2-7, reads DAMVIQNPRYQVTQFGKPVTLSCSQTLNHNVMYWYQQKSSQAPKLLFHYYDKDFNNEADTPDNFQSRRPNTSFCFLDIRSPGLGDTAMYLCATSERRSIYEQYFGPGTRLTVT.

V and J are TRBV12-3 or TRBV12-4 and TRBJ2-1; 7 bases align to TRBD2. CDR3 length: 14 residues. Germline trimming cut 3 bases from V and 7 bases from J; bases unmatched to any gene: 6. This CDR3 reads CASSLTSPRNEQFF. CDR3 coding DNA: TGTGCCAGCAGTTTGACTAGCCCACGGAATGAGCAGTTCTTC.

The table lists this clonotype with many counts. V and J are TRBV3-1 and TRBJ2-5; D may be TRBD1 (5 bases). V lost 4 bases and J lost 2, with 17 bases in between. Germline V gene lookup returns CDR1 LGHDT and CDR2 YNNKEL (reference sequence). The CDR3 loop spans 16 amino acids. The chain's CDR3 is CASSRPGQGPQETQYF. CDR3 DNA sequence: TGTGCCAGCAGCCGACCCGGCCAGGGCCCTCAAGAGACCCAGTACTTC.

This clonotype was detected only once. The CDR3: CATSALPTGELFF. DNA for the CDR3: TGTGCCACCAGTGCCCTCCCGACCGGGGAGCTGTTTTTT. The rearrangement joins TRBV24-1 to TRBJ2-2, with D unresolved. The CDR3 extends over 13 amino acids. Trimming took 5 bases from V and 5 from J, leaving 8 bases between them. From germline, CDR1 is KGHDR and CDR2 SFDVKD.

This clonotype was recorded many times. The chain links TRBV27 to TRBJ2-7; possible D gene TRBD2, 5 bases. Trimming took off 8 bases at V and 2 bases at J, with 16 bases between the two ends. The CDR3 has 14 amino acids. The germline gives CDR1 MNHEY, CDR2 SMNVEV (reference sequence). The CDR3 loop reads CASARLAGTYEQYF. The CDR3 DNA reads as TGTGCCAGCGCACGCCTAGCTGGGACCTACGAGCAGTACTTC.

The gene calls are TRBV7-9 and TRBJ1-2, with D tentatively TRBD1 (5 bases). Germline values: CDR1 SEHNR, CDR2 FQNEAQ (reference sequence). The length of the CDR3 is 13 residues. Trimming removed 5 bases from V and 6 bases from J, with 13 bases in between. CDR3 sequence: CASSLTAFDGYTF. In nucleotides, the CDR3 is TGTGCCAGCAGCCTGACAGCTTTCGATGGCTACACCTTC. Looking up the rest from reference TRBV7-9 and TRBJ1-2 gives the full variable domain: DTGVSQNPRHKITKRGQNVTFRCDPISEHNRLYWYRQTLGQGPEFLTYFQNEAQLEKSRLLSDRFSAERPKGSFSTLEIQRTEQGDSAMYLCASSLTAFDGYTFGSGTRLTVV.

There are many counts of this clonotype. V is TRBV28 and J is TRBJ2-5, with 9 bases aligning to TRBD2. The junction had 12 bases not matched to a gene; V was cut back by 3 bases and J by 7 bases. The CDR3 covers 16 residues. Germline CDR1 reads MDHEN; CDR2 reads SYDVKM. The CDR3 is CASSFWASGTGRTQYF. CDR3 in DNA: TGTGCCAGCAGTTTCTGGGCTAGCGGGACGGGAAGGACCCAGTACTTC.

The J gene is TRBJ2-1, the V gene TRBV5-6, with D tentatively TRBD1 (7 bases). This CDR3 has 16 amino acids. Trimming took off 4 bases at V and 6 bases at J, with 20 bases between the two ends. Per germline, CDR1 SGHDT and CDR2 YYEEEE. CDR3 DNA sequence: TGTGCCAGCAGCGTCTGGAGGGGGCTTTTCCGCAATGAGCAGTTCTTC. Translation: CASSVWRGLFRNEQFF.

This clonotype was picked up many times. The genes are TRBV7-9 and TRBJ2-7, with 7 positions matching TRBD2. V lost 4 bases, J lost 3 bases, and 9 bases stayed unmatched. This CDR3 is built from 15 residues. Germline lookup yields CDR1 SEHNR and CDR2 FQNEAQ (reference sequence). The CDR3 nucleotides read TGTGCCAGCAGCTCCAGTGGGACTACGAGCTACGAGCAGTACTTC. It translates to CASSSSGTTSYEQYF.

V is TRBV2 and J is TRBJ1-2; D is unclear. V was clipped by 4 bases and J by 1 base, with 22 bases between them. This CDR3 has 18 amino acids. Germline-derived CDR1 and CDR2 are SNHLY and FYNNEI. The CDR3: CASSGLQIFDSLNYGYTF. Here the CDR3 DNA reads TGTGCCAGCAGTGGCTTGCAGATCTTCGATAGTCTTAACTATGGCTACACCTTC.

This clonotype occurred many times. V is TRBV29-1 and J is TRBJ2-1; 10 bases map to TRBD2. Germline lookup yields CDR1 SQVTM and CDR2 ANQGSEA. This CDR3 spans 14 amino acids. The V gene end was trimmed by 7 bases and the J gene end by 2 bases; junction bases not matched to a gene: 5. The CDR3 DNA is TGCAGCGGATCCGGGACTAGCGCCTACAATGAGCAGTTCTTC. Its protein product is CSGSGTSAYNEQFF.

The chain employs TRBV20-1 and TRBJ2-5, with a weak D call TRBD2 (5 bases). This CDR3 is 14 amino acids long. The V gene's germline CDR1 is DFQATT and CDR2 SNEGSKA (reference sequence). The germline V and J ends were trimmed by 3 bases and 5 bases, with 16 bases remaining between them. The DNA for the CDR3 is TGCAGTGCTAGGTCGAGAGGGCGTGGGGAGACCCAGTACTTC. This codes for CSARSRGRGETQYF.

This clonotype was seen many times. This chain joins TRBV19 and TRBJ1-1; TRBD1 matches 9 bases. Trimming took 5 bases from V and 6 from J; bases not matched to a gene: 10. CDR3 length: 15 residues. Looked up from germline, CDR1 is LNHDA and CDR2 is SQIVND (reference sequence). The CDR3 DNA reads as TGTGCCAGTAGTCCAGGGGACAGGGTTAACGCTGAAGCTTTCTTT. Translation gives CASSPGDRVNAEAFF.

The chain combines TRBV20-1 with TRBJ2-7, with D possibly TRBD1 on 5 matching bases. The CDR3 runs to 14 residues. The germline gives CDR1 DFQATT, CDR2 SNEGSKA (reference sequence). Trimming took 6 bases from V and 1 from J, leaving 16 bases between them. Here the CDR3 DNA reads TGCAGTGCCTCGAAGCAGGGTTTTTCCTACGAGCAGTACTTC. It codes for CSASKQGFSYEQYF.

Only a few counts were recorded for this clonotype. CDR3: CASSLRLAGAGEQYF. CDR3 DNA sequence: TGTGCCAGCAGCTTACGACTAGCGGGAGCCGGTGAGCAGTACTTC. V gene TRBV7-2 combines with J gene TRBJ2-7; the match to TRBD2 covers 12 bases. Germline V gives CDR1 SGHTA, CDR2 FQGNSA. V lost 2 bases to trimming and J lost 7 bases; unmatched junction nucleotides: 6. This CDR3 has 15 amino acids.

This clonotype came up a few times. The CDR3 nucleotides read TGTGCCAGCAGCTCCCCGGGGCTTGGTCCGAGCACTGAAGCTTTCTTT. Translating it yields CASSSPGLGPSTEAFF. The chain uses TRBV7-9 and TRBJ1-1, with D possibly matching TRBD1 (5 bases). The CDR3 has 16 residues. Germline CDR1 and CDR2: SEHNR and FQNEAQ (reference sequence). The V end lost 4 bases, the J end lost 4 bases, and 19 bases lay between the germline ends.

V and J are TRBV7-9 and TRBJ2-4; a possible D gene is TRBD1 (5 bases). Per the germline V gene, CDR1 is SEHNR and CDR2 is FQNEAQ (reference sequence). V lost 5 bases to trimming and J lost 0 bases, with 17 bases between them. The CDR3 contains 17 residues. The CDR3 loop reads CASSRLVGELAKNIQYF. CDR3 in DNA: TGTGCCAGCAGCCGCTTAGTAGGGGAACTAGCCAAAAACATTCAGTACTTC.

V and J are TRBV3-1 and TRBJ2-2; D is uncertain. Looked up from germline, CDR1 is LGHDT and CDR2 is YNNKEL (reference sequence). This CDR3 has 15 amino acids. The V and J ends lost 1 base and 3 bases respectively, with 9 bases between them. DNA of the CDR3: TGTGCCAGCAGCCAAGGGGCGATATACACCGGGGAGCTGTTTTTT. Protein product: CASSQGAIYTGELFF. Full variable domain (missing parts from reference TRBV3-1 and TRBJ2-2): DTAVSQTPKYLVTQMGNDKSIKCEQNLGHDTMYWYKQDSKKFLKIMFSYNNKELIINETVPNRFSPKSPDKAHLNLHINSLELGDSAVYFCASSQGAIYTGELFFGEGSRLTVL.

This clonotype was seen only once. This may be a read error, as it is one base from a much larger clone. The chain carries TRBV9 and TRBJ2-5, with D perhaps matching TRBD2 (5 bases). Per the germline V gene, CDR1 is SGDLS and CDR2 is YYNGEE. V was clipped by 3 bases and J by 7 bases, with 16 bases between them. The CDR3 runs 14 residues. The CDR3 is CASSGVSGPGTQYF. In DNA form, the CDR3 reads TGTGCCAGCAGCGGCGTGAGCGGTCCGGGGACCCAGTACTTC.

J is TRBJ2-1 and V is TRBV10-1, with a tentative D call TRBD2 (5 bases). Germline V gene lookup returns CDR1 WNHNN and CDR2 SYGVQD (reference sequence). The CDR3 consists of 12 residues. The V gene lost 8 bases and the J gene lost 2 bases, with 7 bases spanning the gap. The CDR3 coding sequence is TGCGCCAGCGGGAGAACCTACAATGAGCAGTTCTTC. As protein: CASGRTYNEQFF.

V gene TRBV7-9 combines with J gene TRBJ1-2; D is possibly TRBD1 (5 bases). The CDR3 totals 14 residues. The germline V gene encodes CDR1 SEHNR and CDR2 FQNEAQ (reference sequence). Trimming removed 3 bases from V and 3 bases from J, with 11 bases in between. The CDR3 region is CASSFAGMDYGYTF. The CDR3 coding sequence is TGTGCCAGCAGCTTCGCAGGGATGGACTATGGCTACACCTTC.

The rearrangement links TRBV19 to TRBJ1-4; perhaps TRBD1 as D (5 bases). Germline CDR1 LNHDA, CDR2 SQIVND (reference sequence). The CDR3 runs to 15 residues. Trimming removed 5 bases from V and 0 bases from J, with 10 bases in between. The CDR3: CASSFRQPTNEKLFF. The CDR3 DNA reads as TGTGCCAGTAGTTTCCGACAGCCAACTAATGAAAAACTGTTTTTT.